Below are 22 T cell receptor beta chains sequenced from a single sample in a study of PD-1 blockade in classical Hodgkin lymphoma. The data were produced by immunoSEQ multiplex PCR, yet TCRdb's version contains in-frame clones alone and is incomplete. The sample has some 110,000 clones, roughly 90% seen once. Time point reported: cycle 4 day 1 (C4D1), after 5 to 7 weeks of nivolumab. In every patient, relapse followed autologous stem cell transplantation, while exposure to brentuximab vedotin differed. The sequenced sample was peripheral blood mononuclear cells (PBMCs), obtained before the fourth cycle of nivolumab. Receptors originate from a human donor with classical Hodgkin lymphoma.

With respect to this clone: The identical CDR3 is also encoded by other nucleotide sequences in the sample. The chain has TRBV19 and TRBJ1-4; D unresolved. Between the trimmed V and J ends, which lost 2 bases and 8 bases, there was a span of 3 bases. CDR3 length equals 11 residues. Per the germline V gene, CDR1 is LNHDA and CDR2 is SQIVND (reference sequence). CDR3 region: CASSISEKLFF. The DNA for the CDR3 is TGTGCCAGTAGTATAAGCGAAAAACTGTTTTTT.

The chain combines TRBV29-1 with TRBJ1-2; 7 positions agree with TRBD1. The CDR3 spans 16 residues. Germline V gene data show CDR1 as SQVTM and CDR2 as ANQGSEA. V gave up 1 base and J gave up 0 bases; unmatched junction bases: 8. The CDR3 DNA sequence: TGCAGCGTTGAAGCTCGACCCGGGACAGCTAACTATGGCTACACCTTC. As protein: CSVEARPGTANYGYTF. The full variable domain, its missing parts supplied by reference TRBV29-1 and TRBJ1-2, is SAVISQKPSRDICQRGTSLTIQCQVDSQVTMMFWYRQQPGQSLTLIATANQGSEATYESGFVIDKFPISRPNLTFSTLTVSNMSPEDSSIYLCSVEARPGTANYGYTFGSGTRLTVV.

The chain is built from TRBV19 and TRBJ1-5, with D unresolved. CDR1 is LNHDA, CDR2 SQIVND, per germline (reference sequence). V lost 4 bases to trimming and J lost 0 bases, with 13 bases between them. CDR3 length: 16 residues. The CDR3 reads CASSTGIYYSNQPQHF. In DNA form, the CDR3 reads TGTGCCAGTAGTACGGGGATTTATTATAGCAATCAGCCCCAGCATTTT.

The chain uses TRBV6-5 and TRBJ2-7, with D tentatively TRBD2 (6 bases). The CDR3 is 13 residues long. Deletions cut 4 bases from V and 5 bases from J, with 12 bases between. Germline V gives CDR1 MNHEY, CDR2 SVGAGI. CDR3 region: CASSLGRNNEQYF. The CDR3 DNA sequence: TGTGCCAGCAGTTTGGGGAGGAACAACGAGCAGTACTTC.

The chain couples TRBV5-1 to TRBJ2-7, with D possibly being TRBD1 (6 bases). The ends were cut back, 1 base at V and 7 bases at J, with 15 bases in the middle. The CDR3 length is 14 residues. The germline CDR1 and CDR2 sequences are SGHRS and YFSETQ. CDR3 in amino acids: CASSLSQGMGEQYF. For the CDR3, the DNA is TGCGCCAGCAGCTTGTCCCAGGGGATGGGGGAGCAGTACTTC.

The chain links TRBV11-2 to TRBJ2-2; TRBD2 is a possible D gene (5 bases). CDR1 and CDR2 (germline): SGHAT, FQNNGV. The CDR3 spans 15 residues. The V end was cut by 1 base, the J end by 3 bases, with 9 bases between. The CDR3 here is CASSLGGGYTGELFF. The CDR3 DNA follows: TGTGCCAGCAGCTTAGGTGGAGGTTACACCGGGGAGCTGTTTTTT. The full variable domain, in which reference TRBV11-2 and TRBJ2-2 provide the parts outside the CDR3, is EAGVAQSPRYKIIEKRQSVAFWCNPISGHATLYWYQQILGQGPKLLIQFQNNGVVDDSQLPKDRFSAERLKGVDSTLKIQPAKLEDSAVYLCASSLGGGYTGELFFGEGSRLTVL.

The chain carries TRBV29-1 and TRBJ1-2; perhaps TRBD1 as D (6 bases). Germline lookup yields CDR1 SQVTM and CDR2 ANQGSEA. The CDR3 has 14 amino acids. Trimming pared 3 bases from V and 3 bases from J, leaving 14 bases between. CDR3 loop: CSVDHLGAYYGYTF. DNA for the CDR3: TGCAGCGTTGACCATCTGGGGGCTTACTATGGCTACACCTTC.

The CDR3 region is CASSPAGTGGLFF. CDR3 sequence (DNA): TGTGCCAGCTCACCGGCCGGGACAGGGGGGCTATTTTTT. The chain employs TRBV18 and TRBJ2-2; 11 bases are a match to TRBD1. Germline CDR1 KGHSH, CDR2 LQKENI. With 3 bases clipped from V and 17 bases from J, the junction kept 8 bases outside the gene matches. This CDR3 contains 13 residues.

In this sample, this clone turned up a few times. The chain employs TRBV30 and TRBJ1-1; D remains ambiguous. Germline CDR1 and CDR2: GTSNPN and SVGIG (reference sequence). This CDR3 is built from 11 residues. V lost 4 bases to trimming and J lost 10 bases, with 13 bases between them. CDR3 nucleotides: TGTGCCTGGACACGAGGAATAACAGCTTTCTTT. This gives the protein CAWTRGITAFF.

This clone has more than one count but fewer than ten. V usage is TRBV4-2 and J usage is TRBJ2-3; 8 nucleotides line up with TRBD2. V trimming: 1 base; J trimming: 3 bases; junction bases outside the gene matches: 9. CDR1 and CDR2 from the germline V gene are LGHNA and YNFKEQ. The CDR3 length is 17 residues. CDR3 protein: CASSQGVAGSLTDTQYF. Written as DNA, the CDR3 is TGTGCCAGCAGCCAAGGGGTAGCGGGATCTCTTACAGATACGCAGTATTTT.

The chain has TRBV4-1 and TRBJ2-1; 12 nucleotides align to TRBD2. Trimming cost V 1 base and J 5 bases; bases outside gene matches: 6. CDR1 MGHRA and CDR2 YSYEKL come from the germline V gene. The CDR3 spans 17 residues. The CDR3: CASSQGFLAGGNNEQFF. The CDR3 region has the DNA TGCGCCAGCAGCCAAGGCTTTCTAGCGGGAGGGAACAATGAGCAGTTCTTC.

The chain links TRBV15 to TRBJ2-7; maybe TRBD1 (8 bases). Trimming removed 1 base from V and 2 bases from J, with 15 bases in between. In germline, CDR1 is LNHNV, CDR2 YYDKDF (reference sequence). The CDR3 loop spans 16 amino acids. This CDR3 is CATSRGGGTGPYEQYF. The CDR3 DNA reads as TGTGCCACCAGCAGAGGGGGGGGGACAGGTCCCTACGAGCAGTACTTC.

The rearrangement links TRBV6-5 to TRBJ2-2, with 7 positions matching TRBD2. Germline V gene data show CDR1 as MNHEY and CDR2 as SVGAGI. CDR3 length: 12 amino acids. J gave up 4 bases and V 8 bases, and 1 base lay outside the gene matches. The CDR3 DNA follows: TGTGCCAGCGGGAGGGGCACCGGGGAGCTGTTTTTT. It encodes CASGRGTGELFF.

The chain links TRBV28 to TRBJ1-5; a weak D match, TRBD1 (5 bases). Per germline, CDR1 MDHEN and CDR2 SYDVKM. Trimming cost V 8 bases and J 2 bases, with 16 bases left between them. The CDR3 loop spans 15 amino acids. The CDR3 here is CASVVRGFGNQPQHF. In DNA, the CDR3 is TGTGCCAGCGTCGTGAGGGGATTCGGCAATCAGCCCCAGCATTTT.

The gene calls are TRBV30 and TRBJ2-7, with D perhaps TRBD2 (6 bases). Germline-derived CDR1 and CDR2 are GTSNPN and SVGIG (reference sequence). V was trimmed by 2 bases and J by 3 bases, leaving 8 bases between them. The CDR3 loop spans 12 amino acids. Here the CDR3 DNA reads TGTGCCTGGAGTTCGGGGGTCTACGAGCAGTACTTC. This gives the protein CAWSSGVYEQYF.

The chain has TRBV6-1 and TRBJ2-7; no clear D gene. V lost 7 bases, J lost 0 bases, and 13 bases lay in between. Looked up from germline, CDR1 is MNHNS and CDR2 is SASEGT. The length of the CDR3 is 14 residues. The CDR3 loop reads CASKKMMSSYEQYF. CDR3 coding DNA: TGTGCCAGCAAAAAGATGATGAGCTCCTACGAGCAGTACTTC.

The chain recombines TRBV5-1 with TRBJ2-1; TRBD2 matches at 8 bases. V lost 3 bases to trimming and J lost 0 bases; unmatched junction nucleotides: 5. Germline CDR1 SGHRS, CDR2 YFSETQ. The CDR3 has 16 amino acids. CDR3 coding DNA: TGCGCCAGCAGCTATATAAGCGGGAGCTCCTACAATGAGCAGTTCTTC. Residues: CASSYISGSSYNEQFF.

V gene TRBV6-6 combines with J gene TRBJ2-1; no clear D. From germline, CDR1 is MNHNY and CDR2 SVGAGI (reference sequence). The V end lost 2 bases, the J end lost 5 bases, and 10 bases lay between the germline ends. The CDR3 extends over 14 amino acids. The CDR3 protein is CASSYGLPDNEQFF. The CDR3 bases are TGTGCCAGCAGTTACGGGCTACCCGACAATGAGCAGTTCTTC.

The chain couples TRBV28 to TRBJ1-1; possibly TRBD1 for D (5 bases). Trimming removed 2 bases from V and 7 bases from J, with 8 bases in between. Germline values: CDR1 MDHEN, CDR2 SYDVKM. This CDR3 is 12 amino acids long. Here the CDR3 reads CASSLGGIEAFF. Here the CDR3 DNA reads TGTGCCAGCAGTTTAGGGGGGATTGAAGCTTTCTTT.

The chain has TRBV27 and TRBJ1-3; tentatively, D is TRBD1 (5 bases). Germline CDR1 MNHEY, CDR2 SMNVEV (reference sequence). Trimming cost V 5 bases and J 4 bases, with 15 bases left between them. The CDR3 covers 15 residues. The CDR3 reads CASSPAGAVGNTIYF. CDR3 sequence (DNA): TGTGCCAGCAGTCCGGCCGGGGCTGTCGGAAACACCATATATTTT.

This chain links TRBV4-1 with TRBJ1-4, with TRBD1 as a possible D gene (6 bases). This CDR3 spans 15 amino acids. V was pared by 3 bases and J by 7 bases, with 15 bases between. Germline-derived CDR1 and CDR2 are MGHRA and YSYEKL. The DNA of the CDR3 is TGCGCCAGCAGCCAGATACAGGGAGTCGGTGAAAAACTGTTTTTT. Its translation is CASSQIQGVGEKLFF.

J is TRBJ2-7 and V is TRBV5-1; maybe TRBD2 (5 bases). Looked up from germline, CDR1 is SGHRS and CDR2 is YFSETQ. The CDR3 extends over 11 amino acids. The V gene lost 2 bases and the J gene lost 6 bases, with 6 bases spanning the gap. In DNA form, the CDR3 reads TGCGCCAGCAGCTTACGGGGCGAGCAGTACTTC. Translating it yields CASSLRGEQYF.